This T cell receptor beta chain was captured by sequencing in a study of OX40 agonist ivuxolimab in advanced cancers. The method was immunoSEQ multiplex PCR; TCRdb's version includes in-frame clones alone and lacks a portion of them. The table includes about 97,000 clones, 70% to 90% detected once. The length of the CDR3 is 15 residues. Trimming cost V 6 bases and J 0 bases, with 12 bases left between them. Germline lookup yields CDR1 MNHNS and CDR2 SASEGT. This clone was detected once. V usage is TRBV6-1 and J usage is TRBJ1-5; D perhaps matches TRBD1 (6 bases). The source material was CD4+ or CD8+ T cells sorted from blood, sampled in a trial of the OX40 agonist ivuxolimab. The sequence was collected from an adult with an advanced solid tumor such as melanoma, head and neck, liver or kidney cancer. The CDR3 sequence: CASRDQGNSNQPQHF. CDR3 nucleotides: TGTGCCAGCAGGGACCAGGGGAATAGCAATCAGCCCCAGCATTTT.